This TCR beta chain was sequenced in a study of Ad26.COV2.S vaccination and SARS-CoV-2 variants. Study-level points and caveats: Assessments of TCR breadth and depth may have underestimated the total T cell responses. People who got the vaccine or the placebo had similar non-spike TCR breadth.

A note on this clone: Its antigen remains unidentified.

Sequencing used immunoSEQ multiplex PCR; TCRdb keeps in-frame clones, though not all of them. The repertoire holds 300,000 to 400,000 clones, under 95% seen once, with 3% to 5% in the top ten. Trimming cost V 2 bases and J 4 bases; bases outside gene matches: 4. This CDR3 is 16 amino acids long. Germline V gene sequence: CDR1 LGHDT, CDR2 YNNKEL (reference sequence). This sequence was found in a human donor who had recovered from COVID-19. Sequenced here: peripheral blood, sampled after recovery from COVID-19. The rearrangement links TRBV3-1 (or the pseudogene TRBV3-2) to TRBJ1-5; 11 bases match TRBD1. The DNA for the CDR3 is TGTGCCAGCAGCCAACGCGGACAGGGGGCGAATCAGCCCCAGCATTTT. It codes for CASSQRGQGANQPQHF.